This T cell receptor beta chain was identified during a study of molecular identifiers for immune sequencing clone quantification. TCRdb itself ran the PCR reads through MiXCR, one entry per CDR3 protein. Of about 63,000 distinct CDR3 sequences in the sample, around a fifth are singletons; the top ten hold about 1.5%. Study findings and constraints: A shared barcode on identical TCR molecules could lead to underestimated sizes for highly expanded clones. Jurkat TCR RNA that was spiked in from one cell was reportedly detectable among some 970,000 naive cells.

For naive CD8 T cells, sorting used the CD8+CD4-CCR7+CD45RA+ phenotype. This clonotype was seen repeatedly, ten times or more. Its specificity is unknown. This CDR3 has 15 amino acids. The germline gives CDR1 SEHNR, CDR2 FQNEAQ (reference sequence). V was trimmed by 5 bases and J by 7 bases, leaving 21 bases between them. The source is a human donor in good health. Some libraries in this study had Jurkat cell RNA spiked in. The sequenced sample was naive CD8+ T cells from blood, with Jurkat cell RNA spiked in. Indicated subset: FACS-sorted CD8+CD4-CCR7+CD45RA+ naive T cells. The chain combines TRBV7-9 with TRBJ2-7; perhaps D is TRBD1 or TRBD2 (5 bases each). The CDR3 nucleotides read TGTGCCAGCAGCCCCGGGACCTCAGAGGTCGGGGAGCAGTACTTC. It translates to CASSPGTSEVGEQYF.